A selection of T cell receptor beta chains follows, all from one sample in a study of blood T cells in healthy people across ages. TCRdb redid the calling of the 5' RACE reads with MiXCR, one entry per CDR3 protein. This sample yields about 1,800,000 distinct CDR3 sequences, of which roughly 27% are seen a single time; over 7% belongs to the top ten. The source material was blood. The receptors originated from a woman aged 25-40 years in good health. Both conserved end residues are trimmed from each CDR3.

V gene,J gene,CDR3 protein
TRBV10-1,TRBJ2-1,ASSESLRGEQF
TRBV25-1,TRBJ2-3,ASASRSPDTQY
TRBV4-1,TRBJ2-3,ASSQQPPPDTQY
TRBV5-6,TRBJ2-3,ASLPGTGYTDTQY
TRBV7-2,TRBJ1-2,ASWGRRGYT
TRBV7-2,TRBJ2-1,ASTRPGKVAGGSYNEQF
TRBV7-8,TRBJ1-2,ASSLEIQGAGYGYT
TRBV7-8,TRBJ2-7,ASSPRRGRGYEQY
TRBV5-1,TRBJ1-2,ASHREGGAGYGYT
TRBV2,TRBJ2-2,ASSPYSYGELF
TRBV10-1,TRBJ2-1,ASSEDPIAGGTYNEQF
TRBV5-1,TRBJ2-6,ASGLDLGQGSGANVLT
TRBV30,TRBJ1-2,AWSVRSVYGYT
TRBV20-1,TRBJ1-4,SAREWQRNEKLF
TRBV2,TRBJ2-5,ASSVIGGETQY
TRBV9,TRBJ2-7,ASSVGRAFDEQY
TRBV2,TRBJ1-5,ASRPRGLESNQPQH
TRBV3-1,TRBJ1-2,ASSPRRAYGYT
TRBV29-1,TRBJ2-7,SVEGGAYEQY
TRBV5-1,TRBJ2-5,ASRVPAKETPY
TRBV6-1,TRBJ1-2,ASSGGQNIYGYT
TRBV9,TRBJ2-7,ASSAGTENYEQY
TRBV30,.,AWTQFSPIQETQY
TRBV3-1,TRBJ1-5,ASSAWTDQPQH
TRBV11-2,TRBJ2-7,ASSSAGPLAEQY
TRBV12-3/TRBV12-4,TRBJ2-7,ASSLASGGLEAQY
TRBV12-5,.,ASGLFPEQY
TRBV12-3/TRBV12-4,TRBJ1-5,ASREEGGRYNQPQH
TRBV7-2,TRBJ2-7,ASSFSGRAPNEQY